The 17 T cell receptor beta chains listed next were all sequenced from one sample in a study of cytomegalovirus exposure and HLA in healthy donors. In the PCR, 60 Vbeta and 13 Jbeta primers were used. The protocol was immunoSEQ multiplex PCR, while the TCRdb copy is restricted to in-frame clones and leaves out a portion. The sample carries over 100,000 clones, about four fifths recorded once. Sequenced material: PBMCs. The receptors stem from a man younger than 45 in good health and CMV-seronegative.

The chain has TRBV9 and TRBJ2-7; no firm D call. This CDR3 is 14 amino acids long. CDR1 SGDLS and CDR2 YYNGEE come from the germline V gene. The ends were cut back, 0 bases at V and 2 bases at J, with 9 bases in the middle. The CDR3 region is CASSVGAVTYEQYF. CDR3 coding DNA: TGTGCCAGCAGCGTAGGGGCCGTAACCTACGAGCAGTACTTC.

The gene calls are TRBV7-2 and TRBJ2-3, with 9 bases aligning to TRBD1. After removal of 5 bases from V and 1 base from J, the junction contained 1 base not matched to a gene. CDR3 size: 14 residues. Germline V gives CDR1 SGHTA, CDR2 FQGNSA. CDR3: CASSRQGGTDTQYF. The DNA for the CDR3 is TGTGCCAGCAGCCGACAGGGGGGCACAGATACGCAGTATTTT. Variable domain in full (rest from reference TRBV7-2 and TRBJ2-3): GAGVSQSPSNKVTEKGKDVELRCDPISGHTALYWYRQSLGQGLEFLIYFQGNSAPDKSGLPSDRFSAERTGGSVSTLTIQRTQQEDSAVYLCASSRQGGTDTQYFGPGTRLTVL.

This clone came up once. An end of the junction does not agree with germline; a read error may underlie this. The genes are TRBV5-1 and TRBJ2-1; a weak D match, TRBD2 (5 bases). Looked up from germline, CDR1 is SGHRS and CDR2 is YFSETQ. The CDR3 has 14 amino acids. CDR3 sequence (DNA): TGCGCCAGCACCTCGGGATTCAATGACAATGAGCAGCTCTTC. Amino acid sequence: CASTSGFNDNEQLF.

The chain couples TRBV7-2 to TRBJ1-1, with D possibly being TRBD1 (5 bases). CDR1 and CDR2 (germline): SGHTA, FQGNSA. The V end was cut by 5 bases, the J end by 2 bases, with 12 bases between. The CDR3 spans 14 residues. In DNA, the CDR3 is TGTGCCAGCAGCGCCTCCAGGGTAAACACTGAAGCTTTCTTT. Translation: CASSASRVNTEAFF. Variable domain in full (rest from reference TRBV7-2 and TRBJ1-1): GAGVSQSPSNKVTEKGKDVELRCDPISGHTALYWYRQSLGQGLEFLIYFQGNSAPDKSGLPSDRFSAERTGGSVSTLTIQRTQQEDSAVYLCASSASRVNTEAFFGQGTRLTVV.

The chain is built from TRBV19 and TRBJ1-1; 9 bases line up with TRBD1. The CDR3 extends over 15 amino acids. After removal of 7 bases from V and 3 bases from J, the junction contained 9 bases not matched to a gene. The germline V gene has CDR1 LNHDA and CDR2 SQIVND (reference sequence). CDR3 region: CASTLPGTGHTEAFF. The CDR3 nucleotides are TGTGCCAGTACCCTACCCGGGACAGGGCACACTGAAGCTTTCTTT.

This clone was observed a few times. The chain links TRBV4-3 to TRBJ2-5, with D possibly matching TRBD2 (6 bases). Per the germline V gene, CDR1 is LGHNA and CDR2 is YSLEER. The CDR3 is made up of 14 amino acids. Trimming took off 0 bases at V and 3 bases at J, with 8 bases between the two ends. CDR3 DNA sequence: TGCGCCAGCAGCCAAGATTGGACTAAAGAGACCCAGTACTTC. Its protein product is CASSQDWTKETQYF.

The CDR3 loop is CASSRSTGSGNTIYF. As DNA, the CDR3 is TGTGCCAGCAGCCGATCGACAGGGTCTGGAAACACCATATATTTT. This chain connects TRBV7-9 to TRBJ1-3; 7 positions agree with TRBD1. The V segment lost 5 bases and the J segment 1 base; nucleotides outside the gene matches: 5. CDR3 length: 15 amino acids. Germline V gives CDR1 SEHNR, CDR2 FQNEAQ (reference sequence).

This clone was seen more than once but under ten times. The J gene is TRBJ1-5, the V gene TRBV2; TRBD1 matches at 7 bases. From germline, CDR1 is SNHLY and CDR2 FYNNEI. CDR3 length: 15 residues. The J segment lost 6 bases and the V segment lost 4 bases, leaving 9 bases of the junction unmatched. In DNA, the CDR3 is TGTGCCAGCAGTGTACAAGGACAGGTGACTCAGCCCCAGCATTTT. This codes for CASSVQGQVTQPQHF.

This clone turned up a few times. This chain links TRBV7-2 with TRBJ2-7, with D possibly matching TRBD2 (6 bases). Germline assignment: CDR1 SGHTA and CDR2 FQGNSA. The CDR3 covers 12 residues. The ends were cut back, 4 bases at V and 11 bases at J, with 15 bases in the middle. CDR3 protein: CASSWGREPEYF. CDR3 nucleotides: TGTGCCAGCAGCTGGGGCCGGGAGCCCGAGTACTTC.

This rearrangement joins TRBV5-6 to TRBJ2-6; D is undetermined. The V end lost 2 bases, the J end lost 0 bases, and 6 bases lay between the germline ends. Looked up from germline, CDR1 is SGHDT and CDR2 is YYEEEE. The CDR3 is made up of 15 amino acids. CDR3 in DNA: TGTGCCAGCAGCTTAGAAGCCTCTGGGGCCAACGTCCTGACTTTC. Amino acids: CASSLEASGANVLTF.

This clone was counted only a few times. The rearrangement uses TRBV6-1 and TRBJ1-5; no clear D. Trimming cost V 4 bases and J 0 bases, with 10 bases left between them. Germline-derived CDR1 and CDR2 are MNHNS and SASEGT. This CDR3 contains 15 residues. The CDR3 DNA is TGTGCCAGCAGTGGAGACAACCATAGCAATCAGCCCCAGCATTTT. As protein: CASSGDNHSNQPQHF.

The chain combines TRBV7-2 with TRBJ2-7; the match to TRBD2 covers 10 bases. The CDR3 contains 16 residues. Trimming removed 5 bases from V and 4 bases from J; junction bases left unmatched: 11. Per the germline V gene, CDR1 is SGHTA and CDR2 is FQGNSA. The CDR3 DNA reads TGTGCCAGCAGCCCAAGTATCACTAGCGGGGTATACGAGCAGTACTTC. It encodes CASSPSITSGVYEQYF.

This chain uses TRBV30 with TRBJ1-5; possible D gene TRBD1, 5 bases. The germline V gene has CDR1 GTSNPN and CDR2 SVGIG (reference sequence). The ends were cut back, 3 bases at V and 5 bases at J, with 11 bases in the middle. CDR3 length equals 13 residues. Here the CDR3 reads CAWSASGDQPQHF. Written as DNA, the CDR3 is TGTGCCTGGAGCGCCTCGGGGGATCAGCCCCAGCATTTT.

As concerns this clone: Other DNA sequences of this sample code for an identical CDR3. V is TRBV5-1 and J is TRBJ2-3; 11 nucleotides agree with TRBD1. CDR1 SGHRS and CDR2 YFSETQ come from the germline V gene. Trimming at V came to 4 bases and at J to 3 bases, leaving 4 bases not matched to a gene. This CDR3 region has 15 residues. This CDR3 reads CASSPGTGGTDTQYF. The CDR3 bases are TGCGCCAGCAGCCCAGGGACAGGGGGGACAGATACGCAGTATTTT.

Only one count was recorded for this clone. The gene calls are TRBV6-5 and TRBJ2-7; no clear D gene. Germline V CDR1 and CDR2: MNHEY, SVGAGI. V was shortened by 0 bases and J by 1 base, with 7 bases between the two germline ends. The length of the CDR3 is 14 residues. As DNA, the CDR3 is TGTGCCAGCAGTTACTCGCAACAGTCCTACGAGCAGTACTTC. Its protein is CASSYSQQSYEQYF.

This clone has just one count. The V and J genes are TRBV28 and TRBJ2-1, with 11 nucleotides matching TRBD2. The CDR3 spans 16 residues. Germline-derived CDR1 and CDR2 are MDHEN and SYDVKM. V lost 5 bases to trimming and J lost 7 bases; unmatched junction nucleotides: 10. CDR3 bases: TGTGCCAGCAGTCCCCAAACTGGACTAGCGGGTAATGAGCAGTTCTTC. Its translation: CASSPQTGLAGNEQFF. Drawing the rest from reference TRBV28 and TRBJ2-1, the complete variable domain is DVKVTQSSRYLVKRTGEKVFLECVQDMDHENMFWYRQDPGLGLRLIYFSYDVKMKEKGDIPEGYSVSREKKERFSLILESASTNQTSMYLCASSPQTGLAGNEQFFGPGTRLTVL.

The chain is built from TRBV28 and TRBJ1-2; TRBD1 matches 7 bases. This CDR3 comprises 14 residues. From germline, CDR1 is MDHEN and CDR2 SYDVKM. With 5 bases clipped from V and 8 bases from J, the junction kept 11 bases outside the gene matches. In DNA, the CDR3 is TGTGCCAGCAGTCGCACAGGGGTAGCTTTCGGCTACACCTTC. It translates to CASSRTGVAFGYTF.